The source of this T cell receptor (beta chain) is a study of blood T cells in healthy people across ages. This clonotype has just one count. Antigen: not known. One base away lies a much larger clone, so this may be a sequencing read error. A sample-barcoded 5' primer and a J-beta primer mix were used in a second PCR of roughly 6 to 12 cycles. One entry per CDR3 protein, called by TCRdb with MiXCR from the 5' RACE reads. Counted here are some 1.5 million distinct CDR3 sequences, under 30% occurring once; the ten biggest clones make up approximately 7.7%. CDR1 and CDR2 from the germline V gene are SQVTM and ANQGSEA. CDR3 length equals 15 residues. General study points: More naive CD4+ cells and higher diversity marked long-lived donors relative to aged donors.

The rearrangement uses TRBV29-1 and TRBJ2-5; 7 nucleotides align to TRBD2. The end of the DNA fits TRBJ2-7 better, so the J call may be wrong. Sequencing was performed on blood. The TCR comes from a woman in her thirties in good health. The CDR3, as DNA: TGCAGCGTTGAGGGAGGGACTCTCAGGACCTACGAGCAGTACTTC. It specifies CSVEGGTLRTYEQYF.